This TCR beta chain was sequenced in a study of T cells after somatic rescue of genetic block. Clones were sequenced by immunoSEQ multiplex PCR, and TCRdb holds only the in-frame ones, with some missing. This sample has approximately 58,000 clones; roughly 96% occur once, and the top ten carry roughly 0.074%. V lost 3 bases and J lost 2, with 9 bases in between. The CDR3 length is 13 residues. Germline loops: CDR1 GTSNPN, CDR2 SVGIG (reference sequence). Sequencing input: peripheral blood mononuclear cells (PBMCs). The TCR originated in a child younger than two. V gene TRBV30 combines with J gene TRBJ2-3; D is undetermined. The CDR3 loop reads CAWRIATTDTQYF. The CDR3 nucleotides read TGTGCCTGGAGGATAGCCACCACAGATACGCAGTATTTT.